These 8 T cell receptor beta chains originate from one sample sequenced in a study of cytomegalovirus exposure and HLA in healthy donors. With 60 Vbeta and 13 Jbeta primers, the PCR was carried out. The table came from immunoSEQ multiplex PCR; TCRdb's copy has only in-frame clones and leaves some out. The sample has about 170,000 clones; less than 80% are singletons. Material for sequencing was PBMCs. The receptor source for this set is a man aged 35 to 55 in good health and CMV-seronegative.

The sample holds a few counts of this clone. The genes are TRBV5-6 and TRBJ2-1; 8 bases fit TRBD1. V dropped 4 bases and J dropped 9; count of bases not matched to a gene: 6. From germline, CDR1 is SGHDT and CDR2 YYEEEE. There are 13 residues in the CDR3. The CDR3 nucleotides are TGTGCCAGCAGCCTCCCAGGGGGCGGTGAGCAGTTCTTC. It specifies CASSLPGGGEQFF.

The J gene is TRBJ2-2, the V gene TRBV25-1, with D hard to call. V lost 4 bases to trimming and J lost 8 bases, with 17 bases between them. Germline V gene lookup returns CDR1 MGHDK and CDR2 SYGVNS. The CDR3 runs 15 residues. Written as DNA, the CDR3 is TGTGCCAGCAGTGGGTTCGACGGGTCGTTTGGGGAGCTGTTTTTT. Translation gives CASSGFDGSFGELFF.

The CDR3 protein is CASSQPSEVDTQYF. The CDR3 DNA reads as TGCGCCAGCAGCCAACCTAGCGAAGTGGATACGCAGTATTTT. V and J are TRBV4-1 and TRBJ2-3; a possible D gene is TRBD2 (6 bases). The germline V and J ends were trimmed by 2 bases and 6 bases, with 12 bases remaining between them. The CDR3 is made up of 14 amino acids. Germline CDR1 MGHRA, CDR2 YSYEKL.

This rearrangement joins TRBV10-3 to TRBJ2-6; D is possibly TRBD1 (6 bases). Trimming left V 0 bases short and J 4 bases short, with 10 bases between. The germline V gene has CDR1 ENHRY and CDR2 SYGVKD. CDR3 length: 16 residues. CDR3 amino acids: CAISESAGAGANVLTF. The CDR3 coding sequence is TGTGCCATCAGTGAGTCTGCAGGGGCCGGGGCCAACGTCCTGACTTTC.

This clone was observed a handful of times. The CDR3: CASSEGMRETQYF. The CDR3 DNA reads TGTGCCAGCAGTGAAGGGATGAGGGAGACCCAGTACTTC. The chain is built from TRBV6-1 and TRBJ2-5, with D hard to call. V lost 1 base, J lost 5 bases, and 8 bases lay in between. The CDR3 runs 13 residues. Germline CDR1 and CDR2: MNHNS and SASEGT.

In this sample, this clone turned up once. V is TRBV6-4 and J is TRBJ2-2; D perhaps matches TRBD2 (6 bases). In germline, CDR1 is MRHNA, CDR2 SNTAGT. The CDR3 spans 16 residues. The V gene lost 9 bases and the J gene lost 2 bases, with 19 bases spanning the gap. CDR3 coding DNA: TGTGCCAGTCCTTATGGGGGGTGGGACAACACCGGGGAGCTGTTTTTT. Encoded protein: CASPYGGWDNTGELFF.

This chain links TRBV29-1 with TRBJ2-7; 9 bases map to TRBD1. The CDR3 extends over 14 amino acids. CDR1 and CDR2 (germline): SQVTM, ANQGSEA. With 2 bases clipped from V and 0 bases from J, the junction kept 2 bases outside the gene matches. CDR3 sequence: CSVEPGQGSYEQYF. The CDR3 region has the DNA TGCAGCGTTGAACCGGGACAGGGCTCCTACGAGCAGTACTTC.

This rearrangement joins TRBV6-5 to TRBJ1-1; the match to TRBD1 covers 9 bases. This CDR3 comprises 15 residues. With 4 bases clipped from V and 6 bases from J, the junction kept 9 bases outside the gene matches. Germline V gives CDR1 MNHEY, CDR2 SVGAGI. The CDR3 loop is CASSLTTGGRAEAFF. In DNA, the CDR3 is TGTGCCAGCAGTTTAACGACAGGGGGTCGGGCTGAAGCTTTCTTT.